This TCR beta chain comes out of a study of T-cell memory formation after mild COVID-19. The overall study: Clusters of TCRs were largely donor specific. Study findings and constraints: CD4+ contracting clones lay mainly in CM and EM, CD8+ ones in EMRA. Some SARS-CoV-2-responding clones were already detected in memory before infection. Clones contracting day 15 to 85 were balanced CD4/CD8; later expanders leaned CD4+.

TCRdb re-called the 5' RACE reads with MiXCR, one entry per CDR3 protein. The sample lists approximately 350,000 distinct CDR3 sequences, over 25% occurring once. The CDR3 sequence is 13 residues long. The germline gives CDR1 SGHRS, CDR2 YFSETQ. The germline V and J ends were trimmed by 3 bases and 0 bases, with 4 bases remaining between them. This clonotype occurred a few times. Its antigen is still unknown. Sequenced material: PBMCs or a T cell subset sorted from them (not recorded which). The chain combines TRBV5-1 with TRBJ1-3; no reliable D call. This receptor was identified in an adult woman who had mild COVID-19 (a few samples of this study predate the infection). Cell type and time point are not known. The CDR3 sequence: CASSSDSGNTIYF. CDR3 DNA sequence: TGCGCCAGCAGCTCTGACTCTGGAAACACCATATATTTT.